This T cell receptor beta chain was retrieved from a study of shared clonotypes between healthy human individuals. Sequencing used immunoSEQ multiplex PCR; TCRdb keeps in-frame clones, though not all of them. The table has over a million clones, 96% seen once. With 0 bases removed from V and 4 bases from J, the gap between germline ends came to 10 bases. The germline V gene encodes CDR1 SGDLS and CDR2 YYNGEE. There are 14 residues in the CDR3. Sequencing used naive CD4+ T cells sorted from blood. Subset noted: CD45RA+ positively selected. This TCR was recovered from a man aged 25 to 40 in good health. The V call is TRBV9, the J call TRBJ1-2, with D perhaps TRBD1 (6 bases). The CDR3 nucleotides read TGTGCCAGCAGCGTAGTCCCGGACAGCTATGGCTACACCTTC. This gives the protein CASSVVPDSYGYTF. Full variable domain (missing parts from reference TRBV9 and TRBJ1-2): DSGVTQTPKHLITATGQRVTLRCSPRSGDLSVYWYQQSLDQGLQFLIQYYNGEERAKGNILERFSAQQFPDLHSELNLSSLELGDSALYFCASSVVPDSYGYTFGSGTRLTVV.